A single T cell receptor beta chain is shown here with its context. Sequenced by immunoSEQ multiplex PCR; TCRdb stores in-frame clones only, minus some. This table holds roughly 390,000 clones, approximately 86% found once. These data are taken from a study of Ad26.COV2.S vaccination and SARS-CoV-2 variants. CDR1 and CDR2 (germline): MNHNS, SASEGT. The CDR3 spans 15 residues. Germline trimming cut 1 base from V and 10 bases from J; bases unmatched to any gene: 7. Treatment indicated: around 19 received Ad26.COV2.S at low or high dose, single or two shots; several received placebo; per-sample allocation not given. Specimen acquisition occurred on day 63 following the initial vaccine or placebo injection.

V is TRBV6-1 and J is TRBJ1-6, with TRBD1 matching 7 bases. This material consisted of peripheral blood, taken in a trial of Ad26.COV2.S vaccine versus placebo. This clonotype originated in a person aged 18-65 years who received the Ad26.COV2.S COVID-19 vaccine or a placebo. The CDR3 DNA follows: TGTGCCAGCAGTGAAGAGGGACAGCACTACTCACCCCTCCACTTT. This gives the protein CASSEEGQHYSPLHF.